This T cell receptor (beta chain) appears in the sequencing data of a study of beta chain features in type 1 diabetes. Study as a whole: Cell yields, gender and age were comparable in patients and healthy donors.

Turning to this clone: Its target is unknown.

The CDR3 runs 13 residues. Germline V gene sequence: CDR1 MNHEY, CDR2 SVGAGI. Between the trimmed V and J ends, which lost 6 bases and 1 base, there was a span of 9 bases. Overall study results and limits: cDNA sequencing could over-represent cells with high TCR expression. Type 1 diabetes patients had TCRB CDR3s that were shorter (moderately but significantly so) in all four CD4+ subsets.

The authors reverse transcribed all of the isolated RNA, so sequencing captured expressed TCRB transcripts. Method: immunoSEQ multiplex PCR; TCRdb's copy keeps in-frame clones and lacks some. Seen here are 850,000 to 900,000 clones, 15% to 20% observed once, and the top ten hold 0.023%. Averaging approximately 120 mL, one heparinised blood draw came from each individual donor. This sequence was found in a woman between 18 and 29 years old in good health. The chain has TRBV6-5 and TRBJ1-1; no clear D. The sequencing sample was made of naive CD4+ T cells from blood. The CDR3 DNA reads TGTGCCAGCAGGACAATCAGGAACACTGAAGCTTTCTTT. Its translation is CASRTIRNTEAFF.